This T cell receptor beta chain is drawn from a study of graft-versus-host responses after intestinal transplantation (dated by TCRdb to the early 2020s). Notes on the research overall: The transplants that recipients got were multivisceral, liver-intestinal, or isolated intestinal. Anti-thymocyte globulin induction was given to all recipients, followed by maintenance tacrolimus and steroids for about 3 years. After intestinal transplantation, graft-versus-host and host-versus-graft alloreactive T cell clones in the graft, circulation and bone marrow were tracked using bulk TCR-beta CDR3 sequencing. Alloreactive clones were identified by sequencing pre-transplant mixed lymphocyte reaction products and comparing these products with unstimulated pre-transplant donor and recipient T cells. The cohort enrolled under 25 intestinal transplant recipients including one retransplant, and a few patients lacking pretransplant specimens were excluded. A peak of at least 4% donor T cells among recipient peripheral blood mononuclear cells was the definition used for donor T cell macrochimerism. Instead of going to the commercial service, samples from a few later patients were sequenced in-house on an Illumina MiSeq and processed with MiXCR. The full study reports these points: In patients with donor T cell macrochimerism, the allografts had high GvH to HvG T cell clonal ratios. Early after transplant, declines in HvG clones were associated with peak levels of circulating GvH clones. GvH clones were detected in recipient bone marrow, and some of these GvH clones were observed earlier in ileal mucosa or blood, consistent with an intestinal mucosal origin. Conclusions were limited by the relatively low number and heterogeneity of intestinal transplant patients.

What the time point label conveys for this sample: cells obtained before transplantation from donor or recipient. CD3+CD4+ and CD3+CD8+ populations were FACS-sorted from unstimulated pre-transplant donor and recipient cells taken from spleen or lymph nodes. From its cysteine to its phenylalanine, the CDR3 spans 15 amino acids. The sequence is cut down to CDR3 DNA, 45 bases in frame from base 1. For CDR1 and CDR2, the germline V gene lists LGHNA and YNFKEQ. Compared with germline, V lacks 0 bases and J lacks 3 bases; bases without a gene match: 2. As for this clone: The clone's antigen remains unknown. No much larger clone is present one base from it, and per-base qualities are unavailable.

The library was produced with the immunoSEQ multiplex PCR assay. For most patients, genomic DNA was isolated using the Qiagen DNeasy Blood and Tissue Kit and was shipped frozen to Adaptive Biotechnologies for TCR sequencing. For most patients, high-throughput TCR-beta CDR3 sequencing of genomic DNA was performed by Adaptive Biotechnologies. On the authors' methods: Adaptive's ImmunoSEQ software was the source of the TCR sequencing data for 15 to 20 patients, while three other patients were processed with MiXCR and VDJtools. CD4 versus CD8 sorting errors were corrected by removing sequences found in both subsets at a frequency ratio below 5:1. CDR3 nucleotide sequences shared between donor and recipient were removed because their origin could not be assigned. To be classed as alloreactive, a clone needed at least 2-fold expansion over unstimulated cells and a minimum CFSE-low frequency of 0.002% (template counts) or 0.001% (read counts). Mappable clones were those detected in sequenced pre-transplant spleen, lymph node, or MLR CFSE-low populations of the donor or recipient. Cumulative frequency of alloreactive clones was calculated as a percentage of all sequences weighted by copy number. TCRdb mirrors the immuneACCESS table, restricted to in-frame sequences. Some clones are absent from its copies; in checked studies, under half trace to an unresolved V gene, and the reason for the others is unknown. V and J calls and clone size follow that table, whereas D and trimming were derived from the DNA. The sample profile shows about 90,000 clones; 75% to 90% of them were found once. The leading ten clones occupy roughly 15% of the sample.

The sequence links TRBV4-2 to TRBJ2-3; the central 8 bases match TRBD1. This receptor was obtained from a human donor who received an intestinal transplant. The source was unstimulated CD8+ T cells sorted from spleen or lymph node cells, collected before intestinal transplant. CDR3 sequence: CASSQEGQGTDTQYF. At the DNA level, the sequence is TGTGCCAGCAGCCAAGAAGGACAGGGAACAGATACGCAGTATTTT.